The 15 T cell receptor beta chains below all came from one sample that was sequenced in a study of monozygotic twins with inflammatory bowel disease. TCRdb reanalyzed the 5' RACE reads and collapses them to one entry per CDR3 protein, without DNA. The sample table sets out fewer than 150,000 distinct CDR3 sequences. The sample taken for sequencing was blood. The receptors were gathered from a human donor with ulcerative colitis or Crohn's disease, or a healthy co-twin of an affected twin (not recorded which).

The chain uses TRBV5-1 and TRBJ2-1; TCRdb proposes TRBD1, but this gene call is untestable without DNA. This CDR3 comprises 15 residues. Germline V CDR1 and CDR2: SGHRS, YFSETQ. CDR3 in amino acids: CASSLEAGVTNEQFF. Filled out from reference TRBV5-1 and TRBJ2-1, the complete variable domain reads KAGVTQTPRYLIKTRGQQVTLSCSPISGHRSVSWYQQTPGQGLQFLFEYFSETQRNKGNFPGRFSGRQFSNSRSEMNVSTLELGDSALYLCASSLEAGVTNEQFFGPGTRLTVL.

V gene TRBV27 combines with J gene TRBJ1-2. CDR3 length: 15 amino acids. CDR1 and CDR2 from the germline V gene are MNHEY and SMNVEV (reference sequence). CDR3 in amino acids: CASSLHGRRFSGYTF.

The CDR3 reads CSARDSMGADTQYF. J is TRBJ2-3 and V is TRBV20-1; checking the TCRdb D call of TRBD1 is not possible without DNA. CDR1 DFQATT and CDR2 SNEGSKA come from the germline V gene (reference sequence). The CDR3 contains 14 residues.

The chain uses TRBV5-1 and TRBJ2-7. CDR3 length: 14 amino acids. The germline gives CDR1 SGHRS, CDR2 YFSETQ. The CDR3 spells CASSLRSGPYEQYF.

This chain joins TRBV11-2 and TRBJ1-3; TCRdb lists TRBD1, though no DNA is available to test this call. This CDR3 has 18 residues. Germline V gene lookup returns CDR1 SGHAT and CDR2 FQNNGV. The CDR3 sequence: CASSESGTGIFSGNTIYF.

This chain links TRBV7-2 with TRBJ2-7; absent DNA, TCRdb's TRBD1 call cannot be checked. From germline, CDR1 is SGHTA and CDR2 FQGNSA. The CDR3 totals 15 residues. This chain's CDR3 is CASSLGGQGFYEQYF.

V usage is TRBV5-1 and J usage is TRBJ2-1; TCRdb's D gene call, TRBD2, goes unchecked for lack of DNA. Germline V gene lookup returns CDR1 SGHRS and CDR2 YFSETQ. The CDR3 has 17 residues. This chain's CDR3 is CASSLAGTSGAYNEQFF.

V and J are TRBV9 and TRBJ1-3. CDR3 length: 14 amino acids. Germline CDR1 is SGDLS and CDR2 is YYNGEE. The CDR3 here is CASSQSGRGNTIYF.

The genes are TRBV12-3 or TRBV12-4 and TRBJ1-1; the D gene TCRdb calls, TRBD1, cannot be checked with no DNA. CDR3 length equals 15 residues. The CDR3 reads CASSSNGAMGTEAFF.

The J gene is TRBJ2-5, the V gene TRBV7-2. This CDR3 is 14 amino acids long. Looked up from germline, CDR1 is SGHTA and CDR2 is FQGNSA. The CDR3 region is CASSSRDGQETQYF.

The chain has TRBV4-3 and TRBJ2-1. In germline, CDR1 is LGHNA, CDR2 YSLEER. CDR3 size: 14 residues. CDR3 in amino acids: CASSQERGFGEQFF.

CDR3: CATSETGWGTEAFF. The genes are TRBV15 and TRBJ1-1; TCRdb names TRBD1, which stays unverified in the absence of DNA. This CDR3 comprises 14 residues. Looked up from germline, CDR1 is LNHNV and CDR2 is YYDKDF (reference sequence).

The chain couples TRBV7-9 to TRBJ2-4. The CDR3 runs to 13 residues. From germline, CDR1 is SEHNR and CDR2 FQNEAQ (reference sequence). The CDR3 loop reads CASSVGKRDIQYF.

The genes are TRBV11-2 and TRBJ2-2. This CDR3 region has 16 residues. CDR1 SGHAT and CDR2 FQNNGV come from the germline V gene. CDR3 loop: CASSLRQETNTGELFF. Full variable domain (rest looked up from reference TRBV11-2 and TRBJ2-2): EAGVAQSPRYKIIEKRQSVAFWCNPISGHATLYWYQQILGQGPKLLIQFQNNGVVDDSQLPKDRFSAERLKGVDSTLKIQPAKLEDSAVYLCASSLRQETNTGELFFGEGSRLTVL.

The rearrangement joins TRBV7-9 to TRBJ2-5. This CDR3 region has 14 residues. Germline CDR1 reads SEHNR; CDR2 reads FQNEAQ (reference sequence). CDR3 sequence reads: CASSRTNNQETQYF.